Listed below are T cell receptor beta chains from one sample, sequenced in a study of graft-versus-host responses after intestinal transplantation. No antigen is known for these receptors. The protocol was immunoSEQ multiplex PCR, while the TCRdb copy is restricted to in-frame clones and leaves out a portion. The sample yields some 140,000 clones, approximately 92% seen once. The sequences come from unstimulated CD4+ T cells sorted from spleen or lymph node cells, collected before intestinal transplant. These TCRs come from a human donor who received an intestinal transplant. Each CDR3 is given with its conserved first and last residue. A D gene is named only where the DNA matches it firmly. A row's size may be missing; if present it is once, few, many or a size class.

TRBJ1-1,.,TRBV13,.,TGTGCCAGCAGCTTTCGTGGCACTGAAGCTTTCTTT,CASSFRGTEAFF
TRBJ2-6,.,TRBV6-1,.,TGTGCCAGCAGCCGGGGACCCAACGTCCTGACTTTC,CASSRGPNVLTF
TRBJ2-1,TRBD2,TRBV27,.,TGTGCCAGCAGTCCGCCGGGACTAGCGGGGGGGATGGATGAGCAGTTCTTC,CASSPPGLAGGMDEQFF
TRBJ1-2,TRBD1,TRBV6-5,.,TGTGCCAGCAGTCGGACAGGGCCTTATGGCTACACCTTC,CASSRTGPYGYTF
TRBJ2-7,TRBD2,TRBV5-1,.,TGCGCCAGCAACCTTCCGACCCCTAGCGGTTTCAAATCCTACGAGCAGTACTTC,CASNLPTPSGFKSYEQYF
TRBJ1-1,.,TRBV6-1,.,TGTGCCAGCAGTGAAGAGGGGCTGCCGAACACTGAAGCTTTCTTT,CASSEEGLPNTEAFF
TRBJ1-5,TRBD1,TRBV19,.,TGTGCCAGTAGTCCTTTGACAGGGGTCGGTTCTCAGCCCCAGCATTTT,CASSPLTGVGSQPQHF
TRBJ2-1,.,TRBV6-1,.,TGTGCCAGCAGTGAACCAGGTACGAACAATGAGCAGTTCTTC,CASSEPGTNNEQFF
TRBJ1-2,.,TRBV7-2,once,TGTGCCAGCAGCTTGAGGCAGGTGGATGGCTACACCTTC,CASSLRQVDGYTF
TRBJ2-7,.,TRBV11-2,.,TGTGCCAGCAGCTCCGCCCTTCGCGACTACGAGCAGTACTTC,CASSSALRDYEQYF
TRBJ2-5,.,TRBV10-2,.,TGCGCCAGCAGAATACCGGGACCAGAGACCCAGTACTTC,CASRIPGPETQYF
TRBJ2-7,.,TRBV19,.,TGTGCCAGTAGTATCGGGTGGAGGGGACCCTACGAGCAGTACTTC,CASSIGWRGPYEQYF
TRBJ2-1,.,TRBV9,.,TGTGCCAGCAGCGTAGAGCCCGGCAATGAGCAGTTCTTC,CASSVEPGNEQFF
TRBJ2-2,TRBD2,TRBV7-7,.,TGTGCCAGCGCCAGGGGCGGGGGGGCGGACACCGGGGAGCTGTTTTTT,CASARGGGADTGELFF
TRBJ2-3,TRBD2,TRBV2,.,TGTGCCAGCAGTGTATCCTCGGGGGGGCTAGATACGCAGTATTTT,CASSVSSGGLDTQYF
TRBJ1-1,.,TRBV10-1,.,TGCGCCAGCAGTGAGTTGTCCGGGACATCGAACACTGAAGCTTTCTTT,CASSELSGTSNTEAFF
TRBJ1-1,TRBD1,TRBV19,.,TGTGCCAGTAGGGACAGGGATACTATTGAAGCTTTCTTT,CASRDRDTIEAFF
TRBJ2-3,TRBD1,TRBV7-4,.,TGTGCCAGCAGCTTCCGGGACAGGGTAGTATGCGGCACAGATACGCAGTATTTT,CASSFRDRVVCGTDTQYF
TRBJ2-2,.,TRBV6-1,.,TGTGCCAGCTCCTGGGGACCTCAGAAGGCCGGGGAGCTGTTTTTT,CASSWGPQKAGELFF
TRBJ2-7,.,TRBV18,.,TGTGCCAGCTCACCATCAGGACACCCTATTCCCGGCTACGAGCAGTACTTC,CASSPSGHPIPGYEQYF
TRBJ1-1,.,TRBV5-1,.,TGCGCCAGCAGCTGGGGGGGCACTGAAGCTTTCTTT,CASSWGGTEAFF
TRBJ1-2,.,TRBV30,.,TGTGCCTGGAGTGTGGGGGGGACGGACGTCCATGGCTACACCTTC,CAWSVGGTDVHGYTF